What follows are 5 T cell receptor beta chains derived from one specimen sequenced in a study of T-cell reconstitution after alpha-beta-depleted transplantation in children. TCRbeta library construction was performed incorporating unique molecular identifiers. TCRdb re-analysed the PCR reads in MiXCR, keeping a single row per CDR3 protein. Here the sample spans approximately 400,000 distinct CDR3 sequences, roughly 10% being singletons. The material was PBMCs from the stem cell graft donor, obtained from the stem cell graft. These receptors came from a human donor who donated a stem cell graft to a child with acute myeloid leukemia.

The gene calls are TRBV15 and TRBJ1-1; the D is unclear. The CDR3 runs to 12 residues. Germline V gene sequence: CDR1 LNHNV, CDR2 YYDKDF (reference sequence). Trimming cost V 0 bases and J 6 bases, with 5 bases left between them. CDR3 in DNA: TGTGCCACCAGCAGAGATGGACCTGAAGCTTTCTTT. Protein sequence: CATSRDGPEAFF.

The table lists this clonotype with a few counts. V gene TRBV4-1 combines with J gene TRBJ2-5; 7 nucleotides match TRBD2. Germline-derived CDR1 and CDR2 are MGHRA and YSYEKL. This CDR3 is 17 amino acids long. With 2 bases clipped from V and 7 bases from J, the junction kept 16 bases outside the gene matches. The CDR3 spells CASSQPSREKVSGTQYF. The CDR3 DNA sequence: TGCGCCAGCAGCCAACCTTCGCGGGAGAAGGTGTCAGGGACCCAGTACTTC.

This sequence joins TRBV29-1 and TRBJ1-1; maybe TRBD1 (5 bases). CDR3 length: 12 residues. Trimming stripped 7 bases from V and 0 bases from J, with 9 bases between. Germline V gene lookup returns CDR1 SQVTM and CDR2 ANQGSEA. The CDR3 region has the DNA TGCAGCGCCGAACAGGTGAACACTGAAGCTTTCTTT. Protein sequence: CSAEQVNTEAFF.

Worth noting for this clonotype: A clone one base away is much larger, so this may be a read error. The genes are TRBV7-7 and TRBJ2-1; tentative D call: TRBD2 (5 bases). Germline V gene sequence: CDR1 SSHAT, CDR2 FNYEAQ (reference sequence). This CDR3 comprises 13 residues. The CDR3 nucleotides read TGTGCTAGCAGCTTACACCCAGGAGGAGGTGAGTTCTTC. The encoded protein is CASSLHPGGGEFF.

The V gene is TRBV27, the J gene TRBJ2-1, with unresolved D. The V end lost 0 bases, the J end lost 8 bases, and 17 bases lay between the germline ends. This CDR3 comprises 16 residues. Per germline, CDR1 MNHEY and CDR2 SMNVEV (reference sequence). Here the CDR3 reads CASSLSRGFLIDEQFF. The CDR3 DNA is TGTGCCAGCAGTTTATCGAGAGGCTTCTTGATCGATGAGCAGTTCTTC.